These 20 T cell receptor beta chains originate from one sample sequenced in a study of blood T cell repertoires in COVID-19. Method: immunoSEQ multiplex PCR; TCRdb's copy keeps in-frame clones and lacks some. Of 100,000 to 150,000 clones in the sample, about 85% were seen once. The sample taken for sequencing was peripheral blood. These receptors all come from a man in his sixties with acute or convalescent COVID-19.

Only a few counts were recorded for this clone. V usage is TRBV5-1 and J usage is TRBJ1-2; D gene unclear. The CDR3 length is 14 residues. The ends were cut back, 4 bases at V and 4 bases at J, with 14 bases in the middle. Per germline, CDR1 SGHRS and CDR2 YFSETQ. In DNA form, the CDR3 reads TGCGCCAGCAGCCCACGTGGGGAGAGCTATGGCTACACCTTC. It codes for CASSPRGESYGYTF.

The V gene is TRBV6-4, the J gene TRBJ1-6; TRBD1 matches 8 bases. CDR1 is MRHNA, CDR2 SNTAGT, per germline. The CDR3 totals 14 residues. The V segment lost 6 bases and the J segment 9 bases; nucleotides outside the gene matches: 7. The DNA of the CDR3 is TGTGCCAGCAGATCGGACAGGGCTGCTTCACCCCTCCACTTT. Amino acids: CASRSDRAASPLHF.

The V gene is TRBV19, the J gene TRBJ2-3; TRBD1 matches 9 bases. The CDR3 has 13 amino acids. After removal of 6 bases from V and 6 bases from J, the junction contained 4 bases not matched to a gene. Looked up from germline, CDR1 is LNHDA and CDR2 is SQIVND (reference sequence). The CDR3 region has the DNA TGTGCCAGTAGGACAGGGGGTAGGGATACGCAGTATTTT. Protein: CASRTGGRDTQYF.

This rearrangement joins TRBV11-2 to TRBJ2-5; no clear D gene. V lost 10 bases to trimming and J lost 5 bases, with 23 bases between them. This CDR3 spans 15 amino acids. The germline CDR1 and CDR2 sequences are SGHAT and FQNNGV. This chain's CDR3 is CATMAVGVSGETQYF. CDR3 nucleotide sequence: TGTGCCACCATGGCCGTCGGAGTTTCTGGGGAGACCCAGTACTTC.

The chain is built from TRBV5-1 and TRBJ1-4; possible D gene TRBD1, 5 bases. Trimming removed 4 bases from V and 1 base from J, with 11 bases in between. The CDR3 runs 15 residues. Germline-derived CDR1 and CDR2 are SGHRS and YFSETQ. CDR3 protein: CASSQIDRTNEKLFF. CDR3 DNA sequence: TGCGCCAGCAGCCAAATAGACAGAACTAATGAAAAACTGTTTTTT.

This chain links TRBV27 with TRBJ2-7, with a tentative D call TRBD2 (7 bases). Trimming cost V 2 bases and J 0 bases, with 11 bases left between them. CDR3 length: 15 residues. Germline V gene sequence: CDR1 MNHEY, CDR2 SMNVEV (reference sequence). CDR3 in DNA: TGTGCCAGCAGTTTACTAGCGGACAGCTCCTACGAGCAGTACTTC. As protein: CASSLLADSSYEQYF.

This chain's CDR3 is CASSESGVSGGYTF. DNA for the CDR3: TGTGCCAGCTCCGAATCCGGGGTGAGCGGTGGCTACACCTTC. The chain is built from TRBV7-3 and TRBJ1-2; no firm D call. V lost 8 bases, J lost 7 bases, and 20 bases lay in between. Germline values: CDR1 SGHTA, CDR2 FQGTGA. The CDR3 is made up of 14 amino acids.

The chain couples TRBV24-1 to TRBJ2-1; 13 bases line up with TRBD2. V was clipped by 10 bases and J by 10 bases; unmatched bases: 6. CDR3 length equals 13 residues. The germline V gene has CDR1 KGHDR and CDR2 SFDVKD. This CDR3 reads CATRGLAGAEQFF. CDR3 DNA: TGTGCCACTAGAGGACTAGCGGGGGCGGAGCAGTTCTTC.

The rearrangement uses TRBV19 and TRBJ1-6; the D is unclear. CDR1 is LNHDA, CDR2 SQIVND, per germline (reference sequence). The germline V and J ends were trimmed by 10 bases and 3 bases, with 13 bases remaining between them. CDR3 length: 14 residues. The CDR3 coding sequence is TGTGCCACGACGGAGGGATACTATAATTCACCCCTCCACTTT. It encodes CATTEGYYNSPLHF. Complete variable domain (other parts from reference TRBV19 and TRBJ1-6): DGGITQSPKYLFRKEGQNVTLSCEQNLNHDAMYWYRQDPGQGLRLIYYSQIVNDFQKGDIAEGYSVSREKKESFPLTVTSAQKNPTAFYLCATTEGYYNSPLHFGNGTRLTVT.

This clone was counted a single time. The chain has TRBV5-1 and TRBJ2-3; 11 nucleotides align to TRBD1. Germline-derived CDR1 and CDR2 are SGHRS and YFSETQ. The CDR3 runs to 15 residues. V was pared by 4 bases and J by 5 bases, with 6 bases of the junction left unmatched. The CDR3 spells CASSAAGTGGDTQYF. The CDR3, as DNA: TGCGCCAGCAGCGCCGCCGGGACAGGGGGAGATACGCAGTATTTT.

This chain's CDR3 is CASSRRGQYTEAFF. The CDR3 DNA sequence: TGTGCCAGCAGCCGGAGAGGACAGTACACTGAAGCTTTCTTT. The chain links TRBV14 to TRBJ1-1; tentative D call: TRBD1 (6 bases). V gave up 4 bases and J gave up 3 bases, with 12 bases separating them. Per germline, CDR1 SGHDN and CDR2 FVKESK. This CDR3 has 14 residues.

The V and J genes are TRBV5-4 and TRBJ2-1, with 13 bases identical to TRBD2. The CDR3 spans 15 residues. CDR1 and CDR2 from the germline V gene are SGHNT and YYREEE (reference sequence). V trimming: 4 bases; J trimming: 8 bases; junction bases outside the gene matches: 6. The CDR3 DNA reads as TGTGCCAGCAGCCGCGGGACTAGCGGGATCGATGAGCAGTTCTTC. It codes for CASSRGTSGIDEQFF.

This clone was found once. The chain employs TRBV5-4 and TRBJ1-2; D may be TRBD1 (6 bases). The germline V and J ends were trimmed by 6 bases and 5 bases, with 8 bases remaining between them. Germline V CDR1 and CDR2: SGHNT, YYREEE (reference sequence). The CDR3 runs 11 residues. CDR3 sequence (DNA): TGTGCCAGCATGGGGGCTTATGGCTACACCTTC. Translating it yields CASMGAYGYTF.

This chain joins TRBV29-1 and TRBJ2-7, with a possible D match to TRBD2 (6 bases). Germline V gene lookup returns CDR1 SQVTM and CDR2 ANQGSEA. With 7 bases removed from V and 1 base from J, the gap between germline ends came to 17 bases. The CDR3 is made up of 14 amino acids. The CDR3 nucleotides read TGCAGCGCCCGACGGGACTTCCTATCCTACGAGCAGTACTTC. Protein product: CSARRDFLSYEQYF.

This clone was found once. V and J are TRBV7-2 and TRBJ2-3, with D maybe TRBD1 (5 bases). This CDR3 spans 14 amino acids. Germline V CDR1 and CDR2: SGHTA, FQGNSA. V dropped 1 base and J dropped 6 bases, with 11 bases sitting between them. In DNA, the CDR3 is TGTGCCAGCAGCTTAGAACAGGCCGCCGATACGCAGTATTTT. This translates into CASSLEQAADTQYF.

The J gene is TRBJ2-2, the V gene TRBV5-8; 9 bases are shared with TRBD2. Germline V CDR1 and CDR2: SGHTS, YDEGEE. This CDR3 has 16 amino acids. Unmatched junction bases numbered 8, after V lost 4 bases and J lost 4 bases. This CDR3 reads CASSRALAGPTGELFF. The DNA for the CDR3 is TGTGCCAGCAGCAGAGCCCTAGCGGGGCCCACCGGGGAGCTGTTTTTT.

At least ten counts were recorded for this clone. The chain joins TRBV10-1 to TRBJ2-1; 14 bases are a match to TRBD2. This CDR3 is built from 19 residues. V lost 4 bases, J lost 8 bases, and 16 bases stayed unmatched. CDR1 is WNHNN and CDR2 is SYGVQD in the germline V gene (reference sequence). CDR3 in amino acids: CASSVRRLAGGPRVYEQFF. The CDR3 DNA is TGCGCCAGCAGTGTCCGACGACTAGCGGGAGGGCCCCGGGTATATGAGCAGTTCTTC.

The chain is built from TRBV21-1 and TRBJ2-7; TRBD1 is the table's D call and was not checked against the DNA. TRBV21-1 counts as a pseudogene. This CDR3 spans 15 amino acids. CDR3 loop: CASSNCGTGLREQYF. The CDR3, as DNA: TGTGCCAGCAGCAATTGCGGGACAGGGCTACGCGAGCAGTACTTC.

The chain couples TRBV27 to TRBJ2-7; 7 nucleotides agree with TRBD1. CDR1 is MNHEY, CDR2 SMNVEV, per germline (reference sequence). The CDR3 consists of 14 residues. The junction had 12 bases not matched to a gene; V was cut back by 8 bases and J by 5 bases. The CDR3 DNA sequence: TGTGCCAGCGGCCGGGACAGAAGGCTCCACGAGCAGTACTTC. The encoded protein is CASGRDRRLHEQYF.

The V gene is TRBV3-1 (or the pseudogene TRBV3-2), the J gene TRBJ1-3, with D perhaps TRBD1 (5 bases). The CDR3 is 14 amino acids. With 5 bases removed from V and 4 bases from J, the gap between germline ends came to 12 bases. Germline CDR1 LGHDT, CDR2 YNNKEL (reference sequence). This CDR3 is CASSYGGAGNTIYF. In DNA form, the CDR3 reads TGTGCCAGCAGCTACGGGGGAGCCGGAAACACCATATATTTT.